Presented here are 27 T cell receptor beta chains from one specimen sequenced in a study of blood T cell repertoires in COVID-19. Clones were read by immunoSEQ multiplex PCR, and TCRdb kept only the in-frame ones, dropping some. This repertoire shows a few hundred thousand clones, 70% to 90% found once; its top ten account for about 14%. Sequenced material: PBMCs or T cells enriched from blood (not recorded which). These receptors were taken from a woman in her fifties or sixties with acute COVID-19.

J is TRBJ2-2 and V is TRBV7-6, with 12 bases fitting TRBD2. Trimming took 2 bases from V and 0 from J; bases not matched to a gene: 4. CDR1 is SGHVS, CDR2 FNYEAQ, per germline. This CDR3 region has 18 residues. CDR3 region: CASSLTLAGGPNTGELFF. CDR3 nucleotides: TGTGCCAGCAGCTTAACCCTAGCGGGAGGGCCGAACACCGGGGAGCTGTTTTTT.

This clone occurred once. This chain connects TRBV18 to TRBJ1-2; 9 positions agree with TRBD1. CDR1 is KGHSH and CDR2 is LQKENI in the germline V gene. CDR3 length: 15 residues. After removal of 3 bases from V and 4 bases from J, the junction contained 6 bases not matched to a gene. CDR3: CASSPRQGDVYGYTF. CDR3 DNA: TGTGCCAGCTCACCTCGACAGGGGGACGTCTATGGCTACACCTTC.

V and J are TRBV11-1 and TRBJ2-7, with D possibly TRBD2 on 5 matching bases. The CDR3 has 13 residues. Trimming cost V 0 bases and J 4 bases, with 7 bases left between them. The V gene's germline CDR1 is SGHAT and CDR2 FQDESV (reference sequence). This chain's CDR3 is CASSLAEGYEQYF. CDR3 in DNA: TGTGCCAGCAGCTTAGCTGAGGGATACGAGCAGTACTTC.

The rearrangement joins TRBV5-1 to TRBJ2-5; D possibly corresponds to TRBD1 (5 bases). The CDR3 covers 16 residues. Trimming stripped 4 bases from V and 1 base from J, with 17 bases between. CDR1 and CDR2 from the germline V gene are SGHRS and YFSETQ. CDR3 DNA: TGCGCCAGCAGCGTCACTTCAGGGTTGGGCCAAGAGACCCAGTACTTC. Encoded protein: CASSVTSGLGQETQYF.

The chain employs TRBV5-1 and TRBJ2-5; possibly TRBD1 for D (5 bases). Looked up from germline, CDR1 is SGHRS and CDR2 is YFSETQ. The CDR3 contains 15 residues. Trimming took 6 bases from V and 4 from J, leaving 19 bases between them. The CDR3 here is CASILGAQGRETQYF. The CDR3 nucleotides read TGCGCCAGCATCCTTGGGGCTCAGGGAAGAGAGACCCAGTACTTC.

The chain joins TRBV27 to TRBJ2-5; D gene unclear. From germline, CDR1 is MNHEY and CDR2 SMNVEV (reference sequence). V shed 2 bases and J shed 2 bases, with 12 bases lying between them. There are 15 residues in the CDR3. The CDR3 spells CASSLAGMLQETQYF. The CDR3 coding sequence is TGTGCCAGCAGTTTAGCAGGCATGCTTCAAGAGACCCAGTACTTC.

The chain combines TRBV28 with TRBJ2-1, with D perhaps matching TRBD2 (6 bases). Trimming removed 6 bases from V and 5 bases from J, with 17 bases in between. The CDR3 loop spans 15 amino acids. Germline CDR1 reads MDHEN; CDR2 reads SYDVKM. The CDR3 reads CASRSGSGPHNEQFF. CDR3 DNA sequence: TGTGCCAGCAGATCCGGAAGCGGGCCCCACAATGAGCAGTTCTTC.

The chain joins TRBV27 to TRBJ2-7; 7 bases line up with TRBD1. The J segment lost 0 bases and the V segment lost 4 bases, leaving 3 bases of the junction unmatched. Germline CDR1 reads MNHEY; CDR2 reads SMNVEV (reference sequence). The CDR3 contains 14 residues. The CDR3 loop reads CASSWTGDSYEQYF. CDR3 DNA: TGTGCCAGCAGTTGGACAGGAGACTCCTACGAGCAGTACTTC.

This clone appeared a single time. The chain uses TRBV21-1 and TRBJ1-1; TRBD1, as called in the table, went unchecked against the DNA. TRBV21-1 is a known pseudogene. The CDR3 sequence is 19 residues long. The CDR3 DNA sequence: TGTGCCAGCAGCTCCCGAAGAGAGACAGGTTCCTACTTAAACACTGAAGCTTTCTTT. Residues: CASSSRRETGSYLNTEAFF.

This clone appeared a few times. J is TRBJ1-2 and V is TRBV6-2 or TRBV6-3; 7 bases agree with TRBD1. The CDR3 has 15 residues. Germline assignment: CDR1 MNHEY and CDR2 SVGEGT. Trimming cost V 1 base and J 0 bases; bases outside gene matches: 2. The CDR3 DNA is TGTGCCAGCAGTTACTACAGGGGAGCTAACTATGGCTACACCTTC. It yields the protein CASSYYRGANYGYTF.

This chain links TRBV7-8 with TRBJ1-1, with 7 bases aligning to TRBD1. This CDR3 region has 15 residues. Germline CDR1 is SGHVS and CDR2 is FQNEAQ. J gave up 4 bases and V 5 bases, and 10 bases lay outside the gene matches. The CDR3 is CASSTVTGFGTEAFF. The CDR3 DNA reads as TGTGCCAGCAGCACTGTGACAGGGTTTGGCACTGAAGCTTTCTTT.

This chain uses TRBV27 with TRBJ1-6; D call uncertain. The V gene's germline CDR1 is MNHEY and CDR2 SMNVEV (reference sequence). CDR3 length: 14 residues. V lost 3 bases and J lost 5, with 8 bases in between. The CDR3 DNA is TGTGCCAGCAGTTTCTGGCGGGATAATTCACCCCTCCACTTT. Protein product: CASSFWRDNSPLHF.

J is TRBJ2-1 and V is TRBV5-1; the match to TRBD2 covers 11 bases. V lost 0 bases and J lost 3; bases outside the gene matches: 2. This CDR3 is built from 16 residues. Looked up from germline, CDR1 is SGHRS and CDR2 is YFSETQ. The CDR3 reads CASSLVGTSGYNEQFF. CDR3 bases: TGCGCCAGCAGCTTGGTGGGGACTAGCGGCTACAATGAGCAGTTCTTC.

The CDR3 region is CASSPNDGGSYNEQFF. CDR3 nucleotide sequence: TGTGCCAGCTCACCTAACGATGGAGGATCCTACAATGAGCAGTTCTTC. The chain couples TRBV18 to TRBJ2-1; D possibly corresponds to TRBD2 (5 bases). V gave up 3 bases and J gave up 1 base, with 13 bases separating them. Germline V gene data show CDR1 as KGHSH and CDR2 as LQKENI. This CDR3 spans 16 amino acids.

The chain joins TRBV19 to TRBJ2-1; 8 bases are a match to TRBD2. The junction had 2 bases not matched to a gene; V was cut back by 2 bases and J by 2 bases. Germline lookup yields CDR1 LNHDA and CDR2 SQIVND (reference sequence). This CDR3 comprises 15 residues. The CDR3 bases are TGTGCCAGTAGTATACTAGCGGGCACCTACAATGAGCAGTTCTTC. Amino acids: CASSILAGTYNEQFF. Drawing the rest from reference TRBV19 and TRBJ2-1, the complete variable domain is DGGITQSPKYLFRKEGQNVTLSCEQNLNHDAMYWYRQDPGQGLRLIYYSQIVNDFQKGDIAEGYSVSREKKESFPLTVTSAQKNPTAFYLCASSILAGTYNEQFFGPGTRLTVL.

A remark on this clone: This specimen includes other DNA sequences encoding the same CDR3. The chain is built from TRBV7-9 and TRBJ2-7; D call uncertain. Trimming left V 5 bases short and J 0 bases short, with 8 bases between. Germline CDR1 is SEHNR and CDR2 is FQNEAQ (reference sequence). The CDR3 is made up of 13 amino acids. CDR3 DNA: TGTGCCAGCAGCCCCCCCAGCTCCTACGAGCAGTACTTC. It is translated as CASSPPSSYEQYF. Combining the CDR3 with reference TRBV7-9 and TRBJ2-7 gives the whole variable domain DTGVSQNPRHKITKRGQNVTFRCDPISEHNRLYWYRQTLGQGPEFLTYFQNEAQLEKSRLLSDRFSAERPKGSFSTLEIQRTEQGDSAMYLCASSPPSSYEQYFGPGTRLTVT.

The chain uses TRBV5-1 and TRBJ2-3, with TRBD2 matching over 7 bases. With V trimmed by 3 bases and J by 6 bases, 10 bases remained unmatched. The CDR3 covers 15 residues. In germline, CDR1 is SGHRS, CDR2 YFSETQ. CDR3 sequence: CASSWRLAGADTQYF. The CDR3 nucleotides are TGCGCCAGCAGCTGGCGGTTGGCGGGAGCGGATACGCAGTATTTT.

As DNA, the CDR3 is TGTGCCAGTCAACCGGGACAGGGGCCTTACTATGGCTACACCTTC. This codes for CASQPGQGPYYGYTF. This chain uses TRBV19 with TRBJ1-2; the match to TRBD1 covers 10 bases. There are 15 residues in the CDR3. Germline CDR1 LNHDA, CDR2 SQIVND (reference sequence). Trimming at V came to 8 bases and at J to 3 bases, leaving 9 bases not matched to a gene.

The V and J genes are TRBV30 and TRBJ1-2; D uncertain. Per germline, CDR1 GTSNPN and CDR2 SVGIG (reference sequence). The CDR3 is 13 amino acids. With 0 bases removed from V and 8 bases from J, the gap between germline ends came to 13 bases. For the CDR3, the DNA is TGTGCCTGGAGTGTAACTTCCCCCCGGGGCTACACCTTC. Translating gives CAWSVTSPRGYTF. The whole variable domain, filled in from reference TRBV30 and TRBJ1-2, reads SQTIHQWPATLVQPVGSPLSLECTVEGTSNPNLYWYRQAAGRGLQLLFYSVGIGQISSEVPQNLSASRPQDRQFILSSKKLLLSDSGFYLCAWSVTSPRGYTFGSGTRLTVV.

This clone was detected once. Here the CDR3 reads CASSQEDFSYEQYF. The CDR3 region has the DNA TGTGCCAGCAGCCAAGAGGACTTCTCCTACGAGCAGTACTTC. The chain joins TRBV3-1 (or the pseudogene TRBV3-2) to TRBJ2-7; tentative D call: TRBD2 (5 bases). This CDR3 region has 14 residues. V dropped 0 bases and J dropped 0 bases, with 6 bases sitting between them. Per the germline V gene, CDR1 is LGHDT and CDR2 is YNNKEL (reference sequence).

A single count supports this clone. The rearrangement joins TRBV4-3 to TRBJ2-7, with 8 bases fitting TRBD2. The CDR3 covers 13 residues. Unmatched junction bases numbered 7, after V lost 0 bases and J lost 12 bases. Germline assignment: CDR1 LGHNA and CDR2 YSLEER. The CDR3 nucleotides read TGCGCCAGCAGCCAAGATCAAGCGGGAGCTCTGTACTTC. Translated: CASSQDQAGALYF.

The chain combines TRBV19 with TRBJ2-2; D is possibly TRBD1 (5 bases). Trimming removed 0 bases from V and 6 bases from J, with 14 bases in between. The CDR3 has 16 residues. Germline V CDR1 and CDR2: LNHDA, SQIVND (reference sequence). CDR3 nucleotide sequence: TGTGCCAGTAGTATAGAAGGGGCGCAATGGGCCGGGGAGCTGTTTTTT. This encodes CASSIEGAQWAGELFF. The whole variable domain, filled in from reference TRBV19 and TRBJ2-2, reads DGGITQSPKYLFRKEGQNVTLSCEQNLNHDAMYWYRQDPGQGLRLIYYSQIVNDFQKGDIAEGYSVSREKKESFPLTVTSAQKNPTAFYLCASSIEGAQWAGELFFGEGSRLTVL.

The chain links TRBV6-1 to TRBJ1-5; D perhaps matches TRBD1 (5 bases). Trimming took off 10 bases at V and 4 bases at J, with 20 bases between the two ends. CDR3 length: 15 amino acids. Germline CDR1 MNHNS, CDR2 SASEGT. The CDR3, as DNA: TGTGCCACCCGGAATAGCAGGGTCCAGAATCAGCCCCAGCATTTT. Its protein product is CATRNSRVQNQPQHF.

The gene calls are TRBV2 and TRBJ2-1; 9 bases agree with TRBD2. CDR1 is SNHLY, CDR2 FYNNEI, per germline. Losses at the gene ends were 7 bases for V and 0 bases for J; bases not matched to a gene: 4. CDR3 size: 15 residues. The CDR3 sequence is CASKRREGSYNEQFF. Written as DNA, the CDR3 is TGTGCCAGCAAAAGGCGGGAGGGCTCCTACAATGAGCAGTTCTTC.

The rearrangement joins TRBV2 to TRBJ2-2, with TRBD1 matching over 9 bases. CDR3 length: 15 amino acids. V was pared by 9 bases and J by 4 bases, with 9 bases of the junction left unmatched. Looked up from germline, CDR1 is SNHLY and CDR2 is FYNNEI. In nucleotides, the CDR3 is TGTGCCAGTAGCCAACAGGGGGCGAGCACCGGGGAGCTGTTTTTT. As protein: CASSQQGASTGELFF.

This clone was detected only once. CDR3 protein: CASSLGAGLVWNQPQHF. The CDR3 bases are TGTGCCAGCAGTTTGGGCGCAGGGTTGGTGTGGAATCAGCCCCAGCATTTT. The J gene is TRBJ1-5, the V gene TRBV28; a possible D gene is TRBD1 (5 bases). V was pared by 3 bases and J by 4 bases, with 19 bases between. This CDR3 has 17 residues. The V gene's germline CDR1 is MDHEN and CDR2 SYDVKM.

The chain uses TRBV14 and TRBJ1-5; D gene uncertain. V was shortened by 5 bases and J by 2 bases, with 13 bases between the two germline ends. The CDR3 has 15 residues. Germline CDR1 SGHDN, CDR2 FVKESK. The CDR3 loop reads CASSETGRGNQPQHF. CDR3 coding DNA: TGTGCCAGCAGCGAGACCGGGAGGGGCAATCAGCCCCAGCATTTT.